This T cell receptor beta chain derives from a study of T-cell reconstitution after alpha-beta-depleted transplantation in children. Unique molecular identifiers tagged the TCRbeta library. TCRdb called the PCR reads again in MiXCR, with one record for every CDR3 protein. Of some 640,000 distinct CDR3 sequences in the sample, roughly 15% were seen once. Germline CDR1 is MNHEY and CDR2 is SMNVEV (reference sequence). The CDR3 is made up of 16 amino acids. With 5 bases removed from V and 3 bases from J, the gap between germline ends came to 19 bases. The source material was PBMCs from the stem cell graft donor, sampled from the stem cell graft. The chain recombines TRBV27 with TRBJ2-5; D not certain. This sequence was found in a human donor who donated a stem cell graft to a child with acute myeloid leukemia. CDR3: CASSRNLEVPKETQYF. The CDR3 nucleotides read TGTGCCAGCAGTAGGAACCTCGAGGTCCCTAAAGAGACCCAGTACTTC.